The clone carrying this TCR beta chain was picked up many times. TCRdb fed the reads into MiXCR, producing one record per CDR3 protein. The sample consists of around 9,600 distinct CDR3 sequences, 15% to 20% of them appearing once. The data stem from a study of lung T cells in sarcoidosis with Löfgren's syndrome. Germline CDR1 DFQATT, CDR2 SNEGSKA (reference sequence). The V segment lost 5 bases and the J segment 10 bases; nucleotides outside the gene matches: 11. This CDR3 contains 14 residues. What was sequenced was CD4+ T cells from bronchoalveolar lavage. The genes are TRBV20-1 and TRBJ2-1; 10 bases map to TRBD2. This TCR came from a human donor with sarcoidosis (Löfgren's syndrome or another form), or a control subject (not recorded which). The CDR3 reads CSASPGLAFLEQFF. In nucleotides, the CDR3 is TGCAGTGCTTCACCGGGACTAGCGTTTTTGGAGCAGTTCTTC.